What follows are 24 T cell receptor beta chains derived from one specimen sequenced in a study of T-cell reconstitution after alpha-beta-depleted transplantation in children. Unique molecular identifiers were incorporated when the TCRbeta library was constructed. TCRdb called the PCR reads again in MiXCR, with one record for every CDR3 protein. The sample carries about 980,000 distinct CDR3 sequences, roughly 29% recorded once. The material sequenced was PBMCs, mostly from graft donor cells, taken 360 days after TCRalphabeta/CD19-depleted stem cell transplant. These receptors came from a boy younger than two who had a stem cell transplant for SCID, so the T cells may come from the graft donor.

This sequence joins TRBV28 and TRBJ1-5; 8 positions agree with TRBD1. CDR1 is MDHEN and CDR2 is SYDVKM in the germline V gene. J lost 2 bases, V lost 7 bases, and 7 bases had no gene match. The CDR3 has 15 residues. CDR3 DNA: TGTGCCAGCACCGGACAGGGTTCGGGCAATCAGCCCCAGCATTTT. It is translated as CASTGQGSGNQPQHF.

The rearrangement links TRBV6-2 or TRBV6-3 to TRBJ2-7; the match to TRBD1 covers 7 bases. This CDR3 spans 19 amino acids. With V trimmed by 2 bases and J by 0 bases, 16 bases remained unmatched. From germline, CDR1 is MNHEY and CDR2 SVGEGT. Here the CDR3 DNA reads TGTGCCAGCAGTTACAATGTGGAACAGACAGGGATTTTCTCCTACGAGCAGTACTTC. As protein: CASSYNVEQTGIFSYEQYF.

The chain combines TRBV9 with TRBJ2-3; D gene unclear. The germline gives CDR1 SGDLS, CDR2 YYNGEE. There are 12 residues in the CDR3. V dropped 6 bases and J dropped 3 bases, with 8 bases sitting between them. CDR3 amino acids: CASNIDTDTQYF. As DNA, the CDR3 is TGTGCCAGCAACATCGATACAGATACGCAGTATTTT.

J is TRBJ2-7 and V is TRBV28; 7 nucleotides agree with TRBD1. Trimming cost V 8 bases and J 2 bases; bases outside gene matches: 0. The germline V gene has CDR1 MDHEN and CDR2 SYDVKM. The CDR3 has 11 amino acids. Written as DNA, the CDR3 is TGTGCCAGCGGGACAGCCTACGAGCAGTACTTC. Protein: CASGTAYEQYF.

The rearrangement joins TRBV12-3 or TRBV12-4 to TRBJ2-7; 8 positions match TRBD2. The V segment lost 6 bases and the J segment 0 bases; nucleotides outside the gene matches: 4. The CDR3 is made up of 14 amino acids. CDR3 loop: CASSPGGLSYEQYF. The CDR3 DNA sequence: TGTGCCAGCAGCCCGGGGGGGCTCTCCTACGAGCAGTACTTC.

The chain combines TRBV5-1 with TRBJ1-1; 7 positions match TRBD1. This CDR3 region has 17 residues. Germline CDR1 and CDR2: SGHRS and YFSETQ. Losses at the gene ends were 0 bases for V and 4 bases for J; bases not matched to a gene: 12. CDR3 sequence reads: CASSLDGTASKVTEAFF. DNA for the CDR3: TGCGCCAGCAGCTTGGATGGGACAGCCTCTAAGGTCACTGAAGCTTTCTTT.

This clonotype was seen a handful of times. The rearrangement uses TRBV11-2 and TRBJ2-3; 14 nucleotides line up with TRBD2. There are 15 residues in the CDR3. The V and J ends lost 0 bases and 10 bases, in that order; junction bases with no gene match: 3. Germline V gives CDR1 SGHAT, CDR2 FQNNGV. In DNA, the CDR3 is TGTGCCAGCAGCTTAGAGGGACTAGCGGGGGTGGCGCAGTATTTT. Its protein is CASSLEGLAGVAQYF.

V is TRBV6-6 and J is TRBJ2-5, with D maybe TRBD1 (6 bases). The CDR3 sequence is 11 residues long. V was trimmed by 7 bases and J by 10 bases, leaving 13 bases between them. Germline V gene sequence: CDR1 MNHNY, CDR2 SVGAGI (reference sequence). The CDR3 here is CASKDRYDQYF. In nucleotides, the CDR3 is TGTGCCAGCAAGGACAGATATGACCAGTACTTC.

The V and J genes are TRBV20-1 and TRBJ2-1, with TRBD2 matching 9 bases. Germline values: CDR1 DFQATT, CDR2 SNEGSKA (reference sequence). The CDR3 spans 16 residues. V lost 3 bases and J lost 2; bases outside the gene matches: 8. The chain's CDR3 is CSASPGLASPYNEQFF. The DNA of the CDR3 is TGCAGTGCTAGCCCCGGACTAGCGAGCCCCTACAATGAGCAGTTCTTC.

This clonotype was found many times. J is TRBJ2-7 and V is TRBV7-9; 8 bases align to TRBD2. Germline CDR1 SEHNR, CDR2 FQNEAQ (reference sequence). The V and J ends lost 5 bases and 0 bases, in that order; junction bases with no gene match: 9. The CDR3 has 16 amino acids. The CDR3 sequence: CASSRELADRSYEQYF. The CDR3 nucleotides are TGTGCCAGCAGCCGAGAACTAGCGGATCGCTCCTACGAGCAGTACTTC. Supplemented by reference TRBV7-9 and TRBJ2-7, the full variable domain reads DTGVSQNPRHKITKRGQNVTFRCDPISEHNRLYWYRQTLGQGPEFLTYFQNEAQLEKSRLLSDRFSAERPKGSFSTLEIQRTEQGDSAMYLCASSRELADRSYEQYFGPGTRLTVT.

About this clonotype: The missing conserved phenylalanine or tryptophan at the end of this CDR3 makes a read error likely. The gene calls are TRBV12-3 or TRBV12-4 and TRBJ2-7; 11 nucleotides line up with TRBD2. The trim removed 4 bases at V and 4 bases at J, leaving 3 bases unmatched. This CDR3 region has 14 residues. As DNA, the CDR3 is TGTGCCAGCAGTTCCTCTAGCGGGGGGTACGAGCAGTACTTG. This translates into CASSSSSGGYEQYL.

The chain recombines TRBV6-1 with TRBJ1-3; possibly TRBD1 for D (6 bases). CDR3 length: 17 amino acids. Germline V gene data show CDR1 as MNHNS and CDR2 as SASEGT. The germline V and J ends were trimmed by 6 bases and 0 bases, with 18 bases remaining between them. In nucleotides, the CDR3 is TGTGCCAGCAGCCTCTCGGGGGGCTTTCCCTCTGGAAACACCATATATTTT. It translates to CASSLSGGFPSGNTIYF.

V usage is TRBV5-1 and J usage is TRBJ1-1; 8 positions match TRBD1. Trimming at V came to 3 bases and at J to 3 bases, leaving 7 bases not matched to a gene. CDR1 SGHRS and CDR2 YFSETQ come from the germline V gene. The CDR3 covers 15 residues. The CDR3 region is CASSSVRGRYTEAFF. The DNA of the CDR3 is TGCGCCAGCAGCTCGGTCAGGGGGCGGTACACTGAAGCTTTCTTT.

This clonotype was counted a few times. The chain has TRBV29-1 and TRBJ2-1; weak D call: TRBD2 (7 bases). The CDR3 runs to 15 residues. V shed 3 bases and J shed 8 bases, with 20 bases lying between them. Germline-derived CDR1 and CDR2 are SQVTM and ANQGSEA. The DNA of the CDR3 is TGCAGCGTTGAGGGGGGGCAGGGTCGATCCCATGAGCAGTTCTTC. Protein: CSVEGGQGRSHEQFF.

This clonotype was seen more than once but under ten times. V gene TRBV5-1 combines with J gene TRBJ2-1, with 8 bases fitting TRBD1. The germline gives CDR1 SGHRS, CDR2 YFSETQ. The CDR3 contains 14 residues. Trimming removed 3 bases from V and 9 bases from J; junction bases left unmatched: 8. This CDR3 is CASSSQGAGGEQFF. CDR3 nucleotide sequence: TGCGCCAGCAGCTCCCAGGGGGCCGGGGGTGAGCAGTTCTTC.

This chain uses TRBV5-1 with TRBJ1-1; weak D call: TRBD1 (6 bases). The CDR3 is 14 residues long. The V end was cut by 2 bases, the J end by 1 base, with 9 bases between. CDR1 is SGHRS and CDR2 is YFSETQ in the germline V gene. CDR3 sequence (DNA): TGCGCCAGCAGCTTCCAGACAGGGAACACTGAAGCTTTCTTT. It codes for CASSFQTGNTEAFF.

This clonotype was counted between two and nine times. V gene TRBV5-1 combines with J gene TRBJ2-1; D unclear. The germline V and J ends were trimmed by 1 base and 6 bases, with 11 bases remaining between them. The CDR3 extends over 14 amino acids. Germline lookup yields CDR1 SGHRS and CDR2 YFSETQ. CDR3 bases: TGCGCCAGCAGCTTGTTGGGTGGATCCAATGAGCAGTTCTTC. This encodes CASSLLGGSNEQFF.

The table lists this clonotype with a few counts. The chain combines TRBV12-3 or TRBV12-4 with TRBJ2-1; maybe TRBD1 (7 bases). Trimming left V 7 bases short and J 5 bases short, with 18 bases between. This CDR3 has 15 amino acids. The CDR3 sequence: CASTTRGRLHNEQFF. CDR3 nucleotides: TGTGCCAGCACCACCAGGGGGAGGCTTCACAATGAGCAGTTCTTC.

There are many counts of this clonotype. The chain combines TRBV20-1 with TRBJ2-1; D is undetermined. This CDR3 has 11 residues. V was cut by 2 bases and J by 4 bases, with 3 bases left in between. Per the germline V gene, CDR1 is DFQATT and CDR2 is SNEGSKA (reference sequence). The CDR3 nucleotides are TGCAGTGCTAGACCTTACAATGAGCAGTTCTTC. Translating gives CSARPYNEQFF.

In its sample, this clonotype was seen a few times. This chain links TRBV18 with TRBJ2-7, with a possible D match to TRBD1 (6 bases). V lost 3 bases, J lost 4 bases, and 22 bases lay in between. Germline assignment: CDR1 KGHSH and CDR2 LQKENI. This CDR3 region has 17 residues. CDR3: CASSPSRLQGTPYEQYF. CDR3 sequence (DNA): TGTGCCAGCTCACCCTCAAGACTACAGGGAACCCCTTACGAGCAGTACTTC.

This clonotype has more than one count but fewer than ten. The CDR3 region is CASSLSSALNTEAFF. CDR3 nucleotide sequence: TGTGCCAGCAGCTTATCTAGCGCATTGAACACTGAAGCTTTCTTT. The V and J genes are TRBV7-2 and TRBJ1-1; D gene uncertain. CDR3 length: 15 amino acids. V lost 2 bases and J lost 0, with 10 bases in between. Looked up from germline, CDR1 is SGHTA and CDR2 is FQGNSA.

This clonotype was observed a few times. The chain recombines TRBV5-1 with TRBJ1-1; D is uncertain. With 2 bases removed from V and 4 bases from J, the gap between germline ends came to 12 bases. This CDR3 is built from 14 residues. From germline, CDR1 is SGHRS and CDR2 YFSETQ. The CDR3 protein is CASSFPGLRTEAFF. CDR3 bases: TGCGCCAGCAGCTTTCCGGGTCTCCGCACTGAAGCTTTCTTT.

This clonotype was seen a few times. The chain employs TRBV4-3 and TRBJ2-1; 9 bases line up with TRBD2. Germline V gene sequence: CDR1 LGHNA, CDR2 YSLEER. The J segment lost 5 bases and the V segment lost 1 base, leaving 9 bases of the junction unmatched. The CDR3 sequence is 17 residues long. DNA for the CDR3: TGCGCCAGCAGCCAAGGATCCAGCGGGGGGACACACAATGAGCAGTTCTTC. Protein product: CASSQGSSGGTHNEQFF.

This chain uses TRBV4-1 with TRBJ2-3; 9 bases line up with TRBD2. Germline values: CDR1 MGHRA, CDR2 YSYEKL. The CDR3 totals 13 residues. The junction had 2 bases not matched to a gene; V was cut back by 2 bases and J by 8 bases. The CDR3 protein is CASSQRGGVTQYF. As DNA, the CDR3 is TGCGCCAGCAGCCAACGCGGGGGGGTTACGCAGTATTTT.